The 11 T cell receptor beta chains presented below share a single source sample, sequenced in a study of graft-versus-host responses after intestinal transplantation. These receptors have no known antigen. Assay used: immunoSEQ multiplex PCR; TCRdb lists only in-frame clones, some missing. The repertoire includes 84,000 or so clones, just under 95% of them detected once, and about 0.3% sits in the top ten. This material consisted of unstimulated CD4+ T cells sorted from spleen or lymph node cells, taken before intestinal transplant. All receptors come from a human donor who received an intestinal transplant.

The CDR3 region is CAWGSNTIYF. CDR3 DNA sequence: TGTGCCTGGGGGTCGAACACCATATATTTT. The chain links TRBV30 to TRBJ1-3; D is undetermined. Germline values: CDR1 GTSNPN, CDR2 SVGIG (reference sequence). There are 10 residues in the CDR3. V shed 5 bases and J shed 7 bases, with 6 bases lying between them.

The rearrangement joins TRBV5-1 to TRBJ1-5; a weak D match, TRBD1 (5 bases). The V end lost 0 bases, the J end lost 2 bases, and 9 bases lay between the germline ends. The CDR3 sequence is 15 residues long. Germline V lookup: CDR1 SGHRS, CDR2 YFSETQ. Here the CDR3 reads CASSLGQSGNQPQHF. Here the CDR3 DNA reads TGCGCCAGCAGCTTGGGACAGTCGGGCAATCAGCCCCAGCATTTT.

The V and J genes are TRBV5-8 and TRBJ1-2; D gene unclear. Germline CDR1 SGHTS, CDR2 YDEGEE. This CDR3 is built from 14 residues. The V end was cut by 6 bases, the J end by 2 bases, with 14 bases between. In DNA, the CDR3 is TGTGCCAGCAACAGCCGGGTGGCGAACTATGGCTACACCTTC. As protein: CASNSRVANYGYTF.

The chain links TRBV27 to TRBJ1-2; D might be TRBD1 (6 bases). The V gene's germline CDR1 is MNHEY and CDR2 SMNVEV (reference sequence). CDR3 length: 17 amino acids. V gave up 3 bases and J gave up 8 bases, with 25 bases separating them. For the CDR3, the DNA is TGTGCCAGCAGTTTGGACAGTGCCACTTCCCTGAGAAGGGGCTACACCTTC. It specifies CASSLDSATSLRRGYTF.

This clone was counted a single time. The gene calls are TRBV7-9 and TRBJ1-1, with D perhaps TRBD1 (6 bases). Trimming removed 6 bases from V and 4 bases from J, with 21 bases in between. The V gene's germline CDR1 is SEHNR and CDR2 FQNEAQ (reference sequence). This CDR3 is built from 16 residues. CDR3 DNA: TGTGCCAGCAGTTTTATCCAGACAGGCCCGTTCACTGAAGCTTTCTTT. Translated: CASSFIQTGPFTEAFF.

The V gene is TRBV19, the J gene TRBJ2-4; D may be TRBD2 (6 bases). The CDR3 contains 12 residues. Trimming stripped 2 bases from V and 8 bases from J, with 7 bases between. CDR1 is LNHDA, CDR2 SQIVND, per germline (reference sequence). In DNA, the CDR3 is TGTGCCAGTAGTATAACGGGGGACATTCAGTACTTC. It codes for CASSITGDIQYF.

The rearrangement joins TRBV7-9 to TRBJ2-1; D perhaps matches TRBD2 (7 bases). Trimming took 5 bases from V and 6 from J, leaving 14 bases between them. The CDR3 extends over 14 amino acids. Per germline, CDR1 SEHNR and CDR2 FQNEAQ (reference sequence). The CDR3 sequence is CASSMAGEGNEQFF. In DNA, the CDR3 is TGTGCCAGCAGCATGGCAGGGGAGGGCAATGAGCAGTTCTTC. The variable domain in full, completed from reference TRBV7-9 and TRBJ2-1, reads DTGVSQNPRHKITKRGQNVTFRCDPISEHNRLYWYRQTLGQGPEFLTYFQNEAQLEKSRLLSDRFSAERPKGSFSTLEIQRTEQGDSAMYLCASSMAGEGNEQFFGPGTRLTVL.

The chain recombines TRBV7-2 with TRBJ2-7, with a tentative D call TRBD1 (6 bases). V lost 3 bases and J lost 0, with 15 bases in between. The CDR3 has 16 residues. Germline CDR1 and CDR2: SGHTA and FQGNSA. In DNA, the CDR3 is TGTGCCAGCAGCTTGGGACAAACAGTGCACTCCTACGAGCAGTACTTC. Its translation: CASSLGQTVHSYEQYF.

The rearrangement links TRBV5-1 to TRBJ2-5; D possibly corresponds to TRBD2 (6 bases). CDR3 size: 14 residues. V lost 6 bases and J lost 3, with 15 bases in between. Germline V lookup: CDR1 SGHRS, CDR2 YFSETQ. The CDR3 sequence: CASNSGGLEETQYF. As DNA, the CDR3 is TGCGCCAGCAATTCAGGAGGGCTGGAAGAGACCCAGTACTTC.

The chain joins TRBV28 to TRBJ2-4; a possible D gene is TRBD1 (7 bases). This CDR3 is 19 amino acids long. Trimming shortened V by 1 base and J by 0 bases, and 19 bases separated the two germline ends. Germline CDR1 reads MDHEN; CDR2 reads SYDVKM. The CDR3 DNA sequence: TGTGCCAGCAGTTTATCGTCTCCAGGGGGGTTTCTAGCCAAAAACATTCAGTACTTC. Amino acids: CASSLSSPGGFLAKNIQYF.

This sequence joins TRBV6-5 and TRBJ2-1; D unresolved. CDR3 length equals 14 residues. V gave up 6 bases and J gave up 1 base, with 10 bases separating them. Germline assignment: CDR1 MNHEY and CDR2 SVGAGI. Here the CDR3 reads CASRVGNSYNEQFF. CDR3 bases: TGTGCCAGCAGAGTGGGGAATTCCTACAATGAGCAGTTCTTC.